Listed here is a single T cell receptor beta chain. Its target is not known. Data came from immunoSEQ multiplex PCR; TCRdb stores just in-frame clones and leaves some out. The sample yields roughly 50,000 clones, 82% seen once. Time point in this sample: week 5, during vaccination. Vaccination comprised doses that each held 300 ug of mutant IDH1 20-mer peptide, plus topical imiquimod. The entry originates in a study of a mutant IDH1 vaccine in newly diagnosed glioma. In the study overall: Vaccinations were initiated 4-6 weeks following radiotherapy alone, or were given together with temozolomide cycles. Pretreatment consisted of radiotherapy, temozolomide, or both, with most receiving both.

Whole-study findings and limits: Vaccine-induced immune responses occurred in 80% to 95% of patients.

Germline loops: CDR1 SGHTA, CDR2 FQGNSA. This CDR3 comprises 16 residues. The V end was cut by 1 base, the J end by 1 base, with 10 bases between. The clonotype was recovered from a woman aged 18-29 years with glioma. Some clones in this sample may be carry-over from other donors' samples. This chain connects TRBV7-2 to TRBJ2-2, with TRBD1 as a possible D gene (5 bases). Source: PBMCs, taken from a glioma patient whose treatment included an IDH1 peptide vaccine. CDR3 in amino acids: CASSLVGRGNTGELFF. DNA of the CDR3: TGTGCCAGCAGCTTAGTGGGTAGGGGGAACACCGGGGAGCTGTTTTTT.